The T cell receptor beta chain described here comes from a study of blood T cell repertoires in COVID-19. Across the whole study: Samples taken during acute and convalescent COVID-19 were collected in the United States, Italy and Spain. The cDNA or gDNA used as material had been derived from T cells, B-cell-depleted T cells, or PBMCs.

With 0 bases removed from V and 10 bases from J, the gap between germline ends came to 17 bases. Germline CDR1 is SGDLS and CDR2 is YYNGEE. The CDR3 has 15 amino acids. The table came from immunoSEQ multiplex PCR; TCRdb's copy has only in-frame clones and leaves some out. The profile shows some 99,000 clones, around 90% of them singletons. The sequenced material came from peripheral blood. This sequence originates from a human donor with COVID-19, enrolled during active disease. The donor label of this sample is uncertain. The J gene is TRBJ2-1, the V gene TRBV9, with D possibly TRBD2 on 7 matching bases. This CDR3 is CASSVEGDYWAEQFF. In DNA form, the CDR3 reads TGTGCCAGCAGCGTAGAGGGGGACTACTGGGCGGAGCAGTTCTTC.